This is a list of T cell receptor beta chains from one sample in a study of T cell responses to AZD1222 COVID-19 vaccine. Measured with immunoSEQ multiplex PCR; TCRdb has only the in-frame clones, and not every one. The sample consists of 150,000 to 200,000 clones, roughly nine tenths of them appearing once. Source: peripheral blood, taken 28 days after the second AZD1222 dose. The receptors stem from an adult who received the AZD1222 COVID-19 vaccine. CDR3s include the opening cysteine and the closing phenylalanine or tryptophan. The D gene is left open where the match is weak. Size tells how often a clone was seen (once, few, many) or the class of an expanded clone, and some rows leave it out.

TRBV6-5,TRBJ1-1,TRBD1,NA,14,TGTGCCAGCAGTTACACAGGGGATGGGACTGAAGCTTTCTTT,CASSYTGDGTEAFF
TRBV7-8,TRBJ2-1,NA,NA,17,TGTGCCAGCAGCCGCGTAGGAGGATTCCGGATTCACAATGAGCAGTTCTTC,CASSRVGGFRIHNEQFF
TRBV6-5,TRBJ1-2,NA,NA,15,TGTGCCAGCAGTTTAAACAGGGATATTGTCTATGGCTACACCTTC,CASSLNRDIVYGYTF
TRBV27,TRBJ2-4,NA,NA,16,TGTGCCAGCAGTAGCCTGGCGGTTCTAGCCAAAAACATTCAGTACTTC,CASSSLAVLAKNIQYF
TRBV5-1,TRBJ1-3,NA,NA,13,TGCGCCAGCAGTTCAGGGTCTGGAAACACCATATATTTT,CASSSGSGNTIYF
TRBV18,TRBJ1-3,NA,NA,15,TGTGCCAGCTCACCAAGTGGGGGCTCTGGAAACACCATATATTTT,CASSPSGGSGNTIYF
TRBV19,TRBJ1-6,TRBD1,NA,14,TGTGCCAGTAGTACGGAGACAGGGAATTCACCCCTCCACTTT,CASSTETGNSPLHF
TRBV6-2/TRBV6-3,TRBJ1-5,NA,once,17,TGTGCCAGCAGTTACTCGCCCCGGGAGGTCAGCAATCAGCCCCAGCATTTT,CASSYSPREVSNQPQHF
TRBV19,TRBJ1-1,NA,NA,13,TGTGCCAGTAGCCCTGGCGGGGGCCCTGAAGCTTTCTTT,CASSPGGGPEAFF
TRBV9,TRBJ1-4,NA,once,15,TGTGCCAGCAGCCCGGCGGGAGCAACTAATGAAAAACTGTTTTTT,CASSPAGATNEKLFF
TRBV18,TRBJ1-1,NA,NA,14,TGTGCCAGCTCACCTCCGGGCTTGGGCACTGAAGCTTTCTTT,CASSPPGLGTEAFF
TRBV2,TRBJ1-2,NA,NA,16,TGTGCCAGCAGTGAAGCCCCCCCGCCGATTAACTATGGCTACACCTTC,CASSEAPPPINYGYTF
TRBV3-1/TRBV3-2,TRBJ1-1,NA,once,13,TGTGCCAGCAGCCAAGGAGGGGTCGCTGAAGCTTTCTTT,CASSQGGVAEAFF
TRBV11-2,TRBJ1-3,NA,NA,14,TGTGCCAGCAGCTTATTGGTCTCTGGAAACACCATATATTTT,CASSLLVSGNTIYF
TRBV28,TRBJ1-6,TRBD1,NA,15,TGTGCCAGCAGGCCTACGGGACAGGGGCATTCACCCCTCCACTTT,CASRPTGQGHSPLHF
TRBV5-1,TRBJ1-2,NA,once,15,TGCGCCAGCAGCGCCGGGCTCGCGGATAACTATGGCTACACCTTC,CASSAGLADNYGYTF
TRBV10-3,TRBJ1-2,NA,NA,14,TGTGCCATCAGTGAAGTGAGGGAACCGTATGGCTACACCTTC,CAISEVREPYGYTF
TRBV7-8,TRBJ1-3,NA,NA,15,TGTGCCAGCAGCTTGACAGTAAGCTCTGGAAACACCATATATTTT,CASSLTVSSGNTIYF
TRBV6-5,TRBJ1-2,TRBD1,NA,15,TGTGCCAGCAGCTCCCAGGGGGCAGTTTCCTATGGCTACACCTTC,CASSSQGAVSYGYTF
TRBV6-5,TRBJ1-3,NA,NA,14,TGTGCCAGCAGACAGGGAAATGCTGGAAACACCATATATTTT,CASRQGNAGNTIYF
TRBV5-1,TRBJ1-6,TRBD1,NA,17,TGCGCCAGCAGCCGAACGGACAGGAGCTCCTATAATTCACCCCTCCACTTT,CASSRTDRSSYNSPLHF
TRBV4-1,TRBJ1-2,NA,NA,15,TGCGCCAGCAGCCAAGATGGTATTACCGACTATGGCTACACCTTC,CASSQDGITDYGYTF
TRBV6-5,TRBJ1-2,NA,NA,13,TGTGCCAGCAGTTCACACAGTGACTATGGCTACACCTTC,CASSSHSDYGYTF
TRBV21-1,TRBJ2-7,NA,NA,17,TGTGCCAGCAGCAAAGAGAATCGCGGGGGGCCAGCCTACGAGCAGTACTTC,CASSKENRGGPAYEQYF
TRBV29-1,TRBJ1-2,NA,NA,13,TGCAGCGCTAAGATGGGGGAAGCCTATGGCTACACCTTC,CSAKMGEAYGYTF